This T cell receptor beta chain comes out of a study of monozygotic twins with inflammatory bowel disease (dated by TCRdb to the late 2010s). Background for the entire study: A total of roughly 28 monozygotic twin pairs were included in the full study, comprising nine German pairs (four IBD-concordant, five IBD-discordant) and 19 IBD-discordant Danish pairs. The search for disease-associated traits relied mainly on comparing, within discordant pairs, IBD patients with their genetically identical healthy co-twins. Each individual had, on average, about 151 000 unique TCRalpha sequences and 181 000 unique TCRbeta sequences available for analysis. What the authors observed across the whole study: Different T cell subtypes could not be distinguished in the analysis. No single strong signal or clonotype linked to IBD turned up in the results, so the idea that one exists was not supported. IBD patients had lower TCRbeta repertoire diversity, measured by the inverse Simpson index, than their healthy co-twins. Differing immunosuppressive treatments among patients may have added background noise and inter-individual variability to the repertoires. Concordant and discordant twins showed no difference in repertoire similarity, possibly because of limited statistical power. Compared with healthy twins, IBD patients shared fewer clonotypes with other individuals, and the difference was most pronounced in patients with signs of disease activity.

From the cysteine through the phenylalanine, the CDR3 covers 14 amino acids. Only the protein is on record. From the germline V gene, CDR1 is SGHRS and CDR2 is YFSETQ. Libraries came from 5' RACE. Preparation of each TCR library used approximately 3.5 ug of total RNA. For each sample, cDNA synthesis was carried out in eight separate reactions using SMARTScribe reverse transcriptase. During cDNA synthesis, template switching introduced unique molecular identifiers that contained a 6-nucleotide sample barcode. Two nested PCRs of roughly 15 and 9 cycles amplified the TCRalpha and TCRbeta cDNA, and bead purification followed each PCR. Before amplification, the cDNA was treated with uracil DNA-glycosylase and purified using the QIAquick PCR purification kit. In the second PCR, Illumina TruSeq-compatible adapters and sample-specific barcodes were added. Library quality and concentration were checked on TapeStation and Qubit, and libraries were pooled at 5 ng each. Pooled libraries were sequenced on an Illumina HiSeq2500 single-index Rapid Run with 2 x 100 bp reads and custom sequencing primers. In the authors' own workflow: MiGEC version 1.2.6 was used for UMI-based consensus assembly to correct PCR and sequencing errors. MiXCR version 2.1.1 was used for V(D)J alignment, clonotype assembly and CDR3 extraction. Gene usage, clonotype sharing and MAIT/NKT TCR abundance were normalised by analysing the top 1000, 10 000 and 20 000 clonotypes per sample. After downsampling to 27 000 UMIs, diversity was calculated as the inverse Simpson index using the vegan R package. Paired Mann-Whitney U tests on discordant twin pairs were used, with Benjamini-Hochberg multiple-testing correction. TCRdb reprocessed the reads into one record per CDR3 protein sequence, lacking DNA. For this entry, the V and J calls and clone size follow TCRdb and not the study's own pipeline. The table kept for this sample lists approximately 400,000 distinct CDR3 sequences. The ten largest account for 2% to 3% of the sample.

Comment on this clonotype: No antigen is known for it.

A roughly 2.5 ml peripheral blood sample was drawn into PAXgene tubes per donor and stored at -80°C. Without T cell sorting, total RNA was isolated from whole blood using the PAXgene blood miRNA kit on an automated QIAcube. Peripheral blood from monozygotic twin pairs, either concordant or discordant for inflammatory bowel disease, underwent deep TCRalpha and TCRbeta repertoire profiling that used unique molecular barcoding. Smoking habits were recorded for all twin pairs, and individuals were classified as current, former or never smokers. Sequenced: blood. Recombination linked TRBV5-1 to TRBJ1-1; TCRdb returns TRBD1, unconfirmable since there is no DNA. The sequence was obtained from a human donor with ulcerative colitis or Crohn's disease, or a healthy co-twin of an affected twin (not recorded which). The encoded CDR3 is CASSQRQGSSEAFF.